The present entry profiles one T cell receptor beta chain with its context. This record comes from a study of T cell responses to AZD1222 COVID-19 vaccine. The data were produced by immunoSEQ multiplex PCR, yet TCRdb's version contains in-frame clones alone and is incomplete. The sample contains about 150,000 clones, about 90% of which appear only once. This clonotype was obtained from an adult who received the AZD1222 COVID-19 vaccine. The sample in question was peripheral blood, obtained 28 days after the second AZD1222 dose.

CDR3 protein: CASSRTGGSYEQYF. CDR3 bases: TGTGCCAGCAGCAGGACAGGGGGCAGCTACGAGCAGTACTTC. The rearrangement joins TRBV5-4 to TRBJ2-7; 11 bases match TRBD1. This CDR3 is 14 amino acids long. With V trimmed by 4 bases and J by 3 bases, 3 bases remained unmatched. Per the germline V gene, CDR1 is SGHNT and CDR2 is YYREEE (reference sequence). The full variable domain, its missing parts supplied by reference TRBV5-4 and TRBJ2-7, is ETGVTQSPTHLIKTRGQQVTLRCSSQSGHNTVSWYQQALGQGPQFIFQYYREEENGRGNFPPRFSGLQFPNYSSELNVNALELDDSALYLCASSRTGGSYEQYFGPGTRLTVT.